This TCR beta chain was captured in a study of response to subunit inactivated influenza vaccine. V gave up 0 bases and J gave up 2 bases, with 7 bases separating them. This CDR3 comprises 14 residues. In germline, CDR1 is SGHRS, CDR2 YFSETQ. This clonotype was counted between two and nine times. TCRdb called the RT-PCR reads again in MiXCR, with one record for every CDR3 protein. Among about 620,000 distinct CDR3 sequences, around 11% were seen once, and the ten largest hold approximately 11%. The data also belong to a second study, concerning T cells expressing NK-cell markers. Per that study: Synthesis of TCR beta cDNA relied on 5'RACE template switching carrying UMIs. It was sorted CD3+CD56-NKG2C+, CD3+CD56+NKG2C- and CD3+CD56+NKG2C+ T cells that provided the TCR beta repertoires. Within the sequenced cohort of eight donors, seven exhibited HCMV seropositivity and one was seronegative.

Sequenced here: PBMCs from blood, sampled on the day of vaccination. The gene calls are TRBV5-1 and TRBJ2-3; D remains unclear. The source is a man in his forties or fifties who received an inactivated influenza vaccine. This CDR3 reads CASSLEEFTDTQYF. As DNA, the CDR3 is TGCGCCAGCAGCTTGGAAGAATTCACAGATACGCAGTATTTT.